This entry describes one TCR beta chain. Its antigen is unidentified. TCRdb's copy holds only in-frame clones and misses some; the assay was immunoSEQ multiplex PCR. The sample consists of 130,000 or so clones, 89% of them appearing once. This entry is derived from a study of T cell responses to AZD1222 COVID-19 vaccine. Germline CDR1 and CDR2: SGHDT and YYEEEE. Trimming cost V 3 bases and J 6 bases, with 12 bases left between them. The CDR3 covers 13 residues. General study points: The number of AZD1222 recipients seropositive at baseline was only five to seven. White British donors predominated, females outnumbered males, and clonal diversity was possibly underestimated. Close to half of spike-specific TCRs reportedly recognize unmutated variant regions.

The sequence came from an adult in good health. The sample was peripheral blood, taken on day 0 of AZD1222 vaccination. The rearrangement joins TRBV5-6 to TRBJ1-1; no definite D call. CDR3 sequence (DNA): TGTGCCAGCAGCTCCGGACTTTTGCCTGAAGCTTTCTTT. This codes for CASSSGLLPEAFF.